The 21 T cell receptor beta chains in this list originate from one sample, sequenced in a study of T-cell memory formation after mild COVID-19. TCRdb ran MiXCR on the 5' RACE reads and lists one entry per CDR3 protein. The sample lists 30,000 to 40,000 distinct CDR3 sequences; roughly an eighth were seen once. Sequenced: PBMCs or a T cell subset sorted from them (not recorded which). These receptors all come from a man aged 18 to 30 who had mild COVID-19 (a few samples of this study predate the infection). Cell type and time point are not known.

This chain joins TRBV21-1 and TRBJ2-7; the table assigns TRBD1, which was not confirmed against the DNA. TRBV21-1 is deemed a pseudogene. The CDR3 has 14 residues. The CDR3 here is CASRRQGTSFEQYF. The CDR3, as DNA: TGTGCCAGCAGAAGACAGGGAACTTCGTTCGAGCAGTACTTC.

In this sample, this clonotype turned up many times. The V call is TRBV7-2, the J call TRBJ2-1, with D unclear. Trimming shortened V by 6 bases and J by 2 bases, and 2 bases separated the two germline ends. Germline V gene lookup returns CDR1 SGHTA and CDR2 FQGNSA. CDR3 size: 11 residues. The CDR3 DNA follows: TGTGCCAGCAGAGCCTACAATGAGCAGTTCTTC. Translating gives CASRAYNEQFF.

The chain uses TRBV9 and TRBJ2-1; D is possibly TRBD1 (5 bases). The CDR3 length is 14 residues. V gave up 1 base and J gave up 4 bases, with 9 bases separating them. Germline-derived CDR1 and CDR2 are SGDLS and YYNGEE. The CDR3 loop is CASSVHTGYNEQFF. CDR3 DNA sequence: TGTGCCAGCAGCGTACATACAGGATACAATGAGCAGTTCTTC.

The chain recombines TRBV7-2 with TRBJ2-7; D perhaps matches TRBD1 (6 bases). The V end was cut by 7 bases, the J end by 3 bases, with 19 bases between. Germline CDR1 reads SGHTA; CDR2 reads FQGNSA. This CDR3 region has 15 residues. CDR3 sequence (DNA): TGTGCCAGCAAGCTTAGCAGGGGATCCCTCTACGAGCAGTACTTC. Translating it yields CASKLSRGSLYEQYF. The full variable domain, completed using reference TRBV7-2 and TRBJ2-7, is GAGVSQSPSNKVTEKGKDVELRCDPISGHTALYWYRQSLGQGLEFLIYFQGNSAPDKSGLPSDRFSAERTGGSVSTLTIQRTQQEDSAVYLCASKLSRGSLYEQYFGPGTRLTVT.

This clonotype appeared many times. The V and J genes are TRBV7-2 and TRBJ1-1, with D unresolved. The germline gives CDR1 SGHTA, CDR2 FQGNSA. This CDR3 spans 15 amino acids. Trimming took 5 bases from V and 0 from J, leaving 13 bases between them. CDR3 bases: TGTGCCAGCAGCGGCAGGTTTGGCATGAACACTGAAGCTTTCTTT. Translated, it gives CASSGRFGMNTEAFF.

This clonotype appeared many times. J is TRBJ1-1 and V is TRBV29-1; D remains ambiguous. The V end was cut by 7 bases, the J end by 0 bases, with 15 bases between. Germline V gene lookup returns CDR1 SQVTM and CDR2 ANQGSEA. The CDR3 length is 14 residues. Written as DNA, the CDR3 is TGCAGCGCTGAGCTGGACGGCCTGAACACTGAAGCTTTCTTT. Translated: CSAELDGLNTEAFF.

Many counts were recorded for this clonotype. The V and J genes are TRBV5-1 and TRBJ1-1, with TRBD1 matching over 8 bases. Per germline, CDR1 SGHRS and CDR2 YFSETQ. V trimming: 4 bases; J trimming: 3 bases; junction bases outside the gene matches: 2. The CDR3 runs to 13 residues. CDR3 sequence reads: CASSRTGYTEAFF. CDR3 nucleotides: TGCGCCAGCAGCCGGACAGGGTACACTGAAGCTTTCTTT.

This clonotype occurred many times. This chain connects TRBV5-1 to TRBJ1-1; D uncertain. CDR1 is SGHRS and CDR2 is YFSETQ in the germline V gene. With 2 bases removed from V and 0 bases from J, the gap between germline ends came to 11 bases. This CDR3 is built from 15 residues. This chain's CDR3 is CASSFSTGMNTEAFF. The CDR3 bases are TGCGCCAGCAGCTTCTCGACCGGCATGAACACTGAAGCTTTCTTT.

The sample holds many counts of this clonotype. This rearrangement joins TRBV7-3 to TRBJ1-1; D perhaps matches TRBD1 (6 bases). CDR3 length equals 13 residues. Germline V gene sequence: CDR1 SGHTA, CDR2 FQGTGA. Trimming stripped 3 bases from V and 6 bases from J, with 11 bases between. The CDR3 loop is CASSLIQGAEAFF. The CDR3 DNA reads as TGTGCCAGCAGCTTGATACAGGGCGCTGAAGCTTTCTTT.

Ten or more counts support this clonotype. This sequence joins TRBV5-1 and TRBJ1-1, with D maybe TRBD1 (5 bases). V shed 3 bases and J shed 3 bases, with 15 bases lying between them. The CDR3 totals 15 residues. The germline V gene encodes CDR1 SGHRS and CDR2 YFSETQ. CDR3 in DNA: TGCGCCAGCAGCTCGGGACCCCCACGGGACACTGAAGCTTTCTTT. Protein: CASSSGPPRDTEAFF.

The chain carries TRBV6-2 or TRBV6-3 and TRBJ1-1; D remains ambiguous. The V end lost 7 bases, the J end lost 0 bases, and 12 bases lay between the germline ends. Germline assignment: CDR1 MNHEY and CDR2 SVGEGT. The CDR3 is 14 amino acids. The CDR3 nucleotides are TGTGCCAGCACAAAAGGTTGGATGAACACTGAAGCTTTCTTT. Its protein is CASTKGWMNTEAFF.

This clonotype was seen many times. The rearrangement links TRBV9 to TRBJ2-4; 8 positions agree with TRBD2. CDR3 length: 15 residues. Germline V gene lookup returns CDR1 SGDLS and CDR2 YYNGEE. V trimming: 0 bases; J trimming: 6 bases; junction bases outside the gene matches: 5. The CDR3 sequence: CASSVGVAGLNIQYF. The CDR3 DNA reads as TGTGCCAGCAGCGTAGGGGTAGCGGGGCTAAACATTCAGTACTTC.

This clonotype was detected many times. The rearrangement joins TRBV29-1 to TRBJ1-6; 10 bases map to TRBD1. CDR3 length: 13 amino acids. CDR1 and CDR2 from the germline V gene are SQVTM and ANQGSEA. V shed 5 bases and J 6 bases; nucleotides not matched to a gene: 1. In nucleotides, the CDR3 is TGCAGCGTTAGGGACAGGGGTAATTCACCCCTCCACTTT. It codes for CSVRDRGNSPLHF.

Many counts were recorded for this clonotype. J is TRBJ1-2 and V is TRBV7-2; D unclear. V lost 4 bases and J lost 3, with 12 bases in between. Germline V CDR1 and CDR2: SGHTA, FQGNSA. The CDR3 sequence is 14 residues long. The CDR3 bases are TGTGCCAGCAGCTCCGAACAGACGGACTATGGCTACACCTTC. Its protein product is CASSSEQTDYGYTF.

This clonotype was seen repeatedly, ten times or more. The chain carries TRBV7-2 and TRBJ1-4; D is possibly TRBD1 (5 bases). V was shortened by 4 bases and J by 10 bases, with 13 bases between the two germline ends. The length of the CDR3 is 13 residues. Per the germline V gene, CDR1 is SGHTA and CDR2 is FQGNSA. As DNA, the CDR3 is TGTGCCAGCAGCTCGGGACGTTGGGGAAAACTGTTTTTT. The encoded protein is CASSSGRWGKLFF.

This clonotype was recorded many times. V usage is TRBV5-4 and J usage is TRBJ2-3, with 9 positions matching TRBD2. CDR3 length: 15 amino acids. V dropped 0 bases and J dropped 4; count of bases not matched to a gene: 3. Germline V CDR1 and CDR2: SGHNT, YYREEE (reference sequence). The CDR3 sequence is CASSLGGGAADTQYF. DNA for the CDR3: TGTGCCAGCAGCTTGGGCGGGGGGGCCGCAGATACGCAGTATTTT.

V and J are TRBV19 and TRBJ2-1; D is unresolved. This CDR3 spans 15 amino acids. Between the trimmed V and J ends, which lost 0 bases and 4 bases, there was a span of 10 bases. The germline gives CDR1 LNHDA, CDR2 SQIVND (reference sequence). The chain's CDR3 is CASSIEVRLYNEQFF. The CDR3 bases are TGTGCCAGTAGTATAGAAGTTAGGCTTTACAATGAGCAGTTCTTC.

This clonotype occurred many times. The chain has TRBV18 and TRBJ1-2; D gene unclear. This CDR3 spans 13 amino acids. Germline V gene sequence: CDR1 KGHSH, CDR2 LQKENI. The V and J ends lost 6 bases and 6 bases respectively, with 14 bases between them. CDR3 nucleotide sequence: TGTGCCAGCTCCCCGACTGAGGGAGATGGCTACACCTTC. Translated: CASSPTEGDGYTF.

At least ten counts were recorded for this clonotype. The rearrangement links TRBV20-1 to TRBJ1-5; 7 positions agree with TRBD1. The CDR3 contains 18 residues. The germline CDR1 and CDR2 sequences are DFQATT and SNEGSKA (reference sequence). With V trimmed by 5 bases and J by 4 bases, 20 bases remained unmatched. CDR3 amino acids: CSAPMTGRGYGVNQPQHF. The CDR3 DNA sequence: TGCAGTGCTCCGATGACAGGGCGCGGTTACGGGGTAAATCAGCCCCAGCATTTT.

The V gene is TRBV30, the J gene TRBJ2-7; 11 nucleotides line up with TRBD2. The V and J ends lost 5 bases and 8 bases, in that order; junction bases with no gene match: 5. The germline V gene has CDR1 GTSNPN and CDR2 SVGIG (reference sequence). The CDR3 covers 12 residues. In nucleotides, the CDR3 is TGTGCCTGGGGGGCTAGCGGGAGGAAGCAGTACTTC. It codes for CAWGASGRKQYF.

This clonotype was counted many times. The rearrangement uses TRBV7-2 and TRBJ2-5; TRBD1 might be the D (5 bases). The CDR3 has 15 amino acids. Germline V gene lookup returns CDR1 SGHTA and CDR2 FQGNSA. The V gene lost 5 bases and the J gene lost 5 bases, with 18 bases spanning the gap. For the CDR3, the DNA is TGTGCCAGCAGCCCGCGGACACAGCTATGGGAGACCCAGTACTTC. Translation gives CASSPRTQLWETQYF. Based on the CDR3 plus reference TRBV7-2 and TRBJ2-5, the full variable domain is GAGVSQSPSNKVTEKGKDVELRCDPISGHTALYWYRQSLGQGLEFLIYFQGNSAPDKSGLPSDRFSAERTGGSVSTLTIQRTQQEDSAVYLCASSPRTQLWETQYFGPGTRLLVL.